Each of the 8 T cell receptor beta chains below was sequenced from the same sample in a study of post-analysis software for immune sequencing data. Whole-study results and caveats: Comparison of patients with controls showed five or six TRBV segments more frequent in patients, TRBV5-6, TRBV5-1 and TRBV20-1 among them.

Which antigens these TCRs recognize remains unknown. Included in the TCR beta cDNA libraries were unique molecular identifiers. In TCRdb, the PCR reads were re-called with MiXCR into one record per CDR3 protein. Altogether about half a million distinct CDR3 sequences are present, approximately 45% being singletons, with the ten largest covering about 12%. The specimen sequenced was blood. The receptors come from a girl aged 10 to 17 with multiple sclerosis.

In this sample, this clonotype turned up once. The V and J genes are TRBV12-3 or TRBV12-4 and TRBJ1-2; no clear D gene. V lost 5 bases and J lost 6, with 10 bases in between. This CDR3 is 12 amino acids long. The CDR3 sequence is CASSQDLHGYTF. CDR3 DNA: TGTGCCAGCAGTCAAGACCTACATGGCTACACCTTC.

This clonotype was counted only a few times. The chain is built from TRBV28 and TRBJ2-7; D ambiguous. Near its end, the DNA agrees better with TRBJ2-5, so the J call may be wrong. This CDR3 has 14 amino acids. Germline V gene data show CDR1 as MDHEN and CDR2 as SYDVKM. CDR3 sequence reads: CASSSYEYRGTQYF. CDR3 DNA: TGTGCCAGCAGTTCCTACGAGTATCGCGGGACCCAGTACTTC.

This chain joins TRBV28 and TRBJ1-2, with 7 bases aligning to TRBD1. V lost 7 bases and J lost 4; bases outside the gene matches: 9. Germline V gives CDR1 MDHEN, CDR2 SYDVKM. The CDR3 has 14 amino acids. The CDR3 loop is CASNRGGMGYGYTF. The CDR3 nucleotides are TGTGCCAGCAACAGGGGAGGGATGGGCTATGGCTACACCTTC.

With respect to this clonotype: Germline and junction disagree at one end, which may indicate a read error. The chain has TRBV5-5 and TRBJ1-6; D unclear. This CDR3 contains 18 residues. In germline, CDR1 is SGHKS, CDR2 YYEKEE (reference sequence). The DNA of the CDR3 is TGTGCCAGCAGCTTGATGCCAGTAAGGAGCTCCTATAATTCGCCCCTCCACTTT. Protein product: CASSLMPVRSSYNSPLHF.

This clonotype was detected a few times. The rearrangement joins TRBV28 to TRBJ2-7; D gene ambiguous. The CDR3 consists of 13 residues. Germline values: CDR1 MDHEN, CDR2 SYDVKM. Deletions cut 2 bases from V and 0 bases from J, with 5 bases between. The CDR3 sequence: CASSLLSSYEQYF. The CDR3 nucleotides read TGTGCCAGCAGTTTACTGAGCTCCTACGAGCAGTACTTC. The full variable domain, its missing parts supplied by reference TRBV28 and TRBJ2-7, is DVKVTQSSRYLVKRTGEKVFLECVQDMDHENMFWYRQDPGLGLRLIYFSYDVKMKEKGDIPEGYSVSREKKERFSLILESASTNQTSMYLCASSLLSSYEQYFGPGTRLTVT.

This sequence joins TRBV20-1 and TRBJ2-1; 10 bases align to TRBD2. The germline V gene has CDR1 DFQATT and CDR2 SNEGSKA (reference sequence). J lost 1 base, V lost 2 bases, and 5 bases had no gene match. The CDR3 sequence is 16 residues long. The CDR3 protein is CSARPGLAASYNEQFF. The CDR3 nucleotides read TGCAGTGCTAGACCCGGACTAGCGGCTTCCTACAATGAGCAGTTCTTC.

This clonotype was seen more than once but under ten times. The chain recombines TRBV4-2 with TRBJ2-1; weak D call: TRBD2 (5 bases). Germline loops: CDR1 LGHNA, CDR2 YNFKEQ. This CDR3 comprises 18 residues. The V gene lost 3 bases and the J gene lost 0 bases, with 18 bases spanning the gap. CDR3 sequence reads: CASSQSGRPQSSYNEQFF. CDR3 bases: TGTGCCAGCAGCCAGTCGGGGAGACCCCAAAGCTCCTACAATGAGCAGTTCTTC.

This clonotype was detected only a few times. V is TRBV7-3 and J is TRBJ2-7, with TRBD2 as a possible D gene (6 bases). The CDR3 is 14 amino acids. V lost 4 bases and J 1 base, leaving 11 bases between the germline ends. Germline values: CDR1 SGHTA, CDR2 FQGTGA. The CDR3 bases are TGTGCCAGCAGCTCCAGTCGGGGGTCCTACGAGCAGTACTTC. Its translation: CASSSSRGSYEQYF. Full variable domain (rest looked up from reference TRBV7-3 and TRBJ2-7): GAGVSQTPSNKVTEKGKYVELRCDPISGHTALYWYRQSLGQGPEFLIYFQGTGAADDSGLPNDRFFAVRPEGSVSTLKIQRTERGDSAVYLCASSSSRGSYEQYFGPGTRLTVT.